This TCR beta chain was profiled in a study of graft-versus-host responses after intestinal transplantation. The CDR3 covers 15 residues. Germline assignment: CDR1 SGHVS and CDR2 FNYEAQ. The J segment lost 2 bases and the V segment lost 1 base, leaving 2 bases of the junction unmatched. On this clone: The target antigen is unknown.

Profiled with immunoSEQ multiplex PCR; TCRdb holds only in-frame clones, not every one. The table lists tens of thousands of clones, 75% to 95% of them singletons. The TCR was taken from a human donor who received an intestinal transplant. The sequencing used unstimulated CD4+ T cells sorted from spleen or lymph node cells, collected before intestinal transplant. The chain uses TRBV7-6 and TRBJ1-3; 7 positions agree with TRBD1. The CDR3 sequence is CASSLEGAAGNTIYF. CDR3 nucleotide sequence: TGTGCCAGCAGCTTAGAGGGGGCGGCTGGAAACACCATATATTTT. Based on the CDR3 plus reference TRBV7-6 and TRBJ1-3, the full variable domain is GAGVSQSPRYKVTKRGQDVALRCDPISGHVSLYWYRQALGQGPEFLTYFNYEAQQDKSGLPNDRFSAERPEGSISTLTIQRTEQRDSAMYRCASSLEGAAGNTIYFGEGSWLTVV.